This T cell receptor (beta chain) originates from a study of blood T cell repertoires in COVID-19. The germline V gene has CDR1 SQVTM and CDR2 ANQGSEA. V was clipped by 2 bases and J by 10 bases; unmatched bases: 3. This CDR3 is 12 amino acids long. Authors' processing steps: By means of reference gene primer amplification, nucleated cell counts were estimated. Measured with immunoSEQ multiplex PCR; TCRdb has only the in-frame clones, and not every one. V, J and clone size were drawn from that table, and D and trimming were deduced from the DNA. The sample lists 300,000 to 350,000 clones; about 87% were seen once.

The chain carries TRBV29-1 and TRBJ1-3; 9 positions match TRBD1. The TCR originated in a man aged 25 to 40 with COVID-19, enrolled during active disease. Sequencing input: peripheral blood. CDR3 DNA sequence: TGCAGCGTTGAAAGACAGGGGGGGACCATATATTTT. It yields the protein CSVERQGGTIYF.